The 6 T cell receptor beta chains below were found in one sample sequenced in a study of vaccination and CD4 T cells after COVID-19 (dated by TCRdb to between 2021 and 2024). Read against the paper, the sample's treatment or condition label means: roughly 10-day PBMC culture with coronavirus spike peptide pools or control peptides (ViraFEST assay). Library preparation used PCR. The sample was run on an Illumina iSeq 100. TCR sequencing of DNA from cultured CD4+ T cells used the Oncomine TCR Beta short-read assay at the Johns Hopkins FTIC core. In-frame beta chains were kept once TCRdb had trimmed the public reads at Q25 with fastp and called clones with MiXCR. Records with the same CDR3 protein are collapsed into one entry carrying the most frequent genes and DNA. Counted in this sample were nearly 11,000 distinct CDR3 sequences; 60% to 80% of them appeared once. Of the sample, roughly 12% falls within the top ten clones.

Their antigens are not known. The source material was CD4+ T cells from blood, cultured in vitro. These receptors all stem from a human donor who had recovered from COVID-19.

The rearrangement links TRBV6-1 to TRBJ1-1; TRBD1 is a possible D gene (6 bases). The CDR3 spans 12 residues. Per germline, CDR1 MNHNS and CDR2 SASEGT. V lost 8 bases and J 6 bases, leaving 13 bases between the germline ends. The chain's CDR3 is CASGRGDAEAFF. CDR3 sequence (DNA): TGTGCCAGCGGTAGGGGGGATGCTGAAGCTTTCTTT.

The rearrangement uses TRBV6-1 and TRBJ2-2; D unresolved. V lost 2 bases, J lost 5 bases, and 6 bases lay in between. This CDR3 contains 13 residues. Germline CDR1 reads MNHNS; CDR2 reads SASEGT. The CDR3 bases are TGTGCCAGCAGTGAACGATTGACCGGGGAGCTGTTTTTT. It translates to CASSERLTGELFF.

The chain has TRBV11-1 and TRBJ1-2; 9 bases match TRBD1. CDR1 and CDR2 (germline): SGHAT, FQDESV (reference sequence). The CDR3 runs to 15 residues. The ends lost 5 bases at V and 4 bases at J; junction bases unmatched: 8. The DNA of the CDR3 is TGTGCCAGCAGCCCTTCGGGGGGACAGGGCTATGGCTACACCTTC. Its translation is CASSPSGGQGYGYTF.

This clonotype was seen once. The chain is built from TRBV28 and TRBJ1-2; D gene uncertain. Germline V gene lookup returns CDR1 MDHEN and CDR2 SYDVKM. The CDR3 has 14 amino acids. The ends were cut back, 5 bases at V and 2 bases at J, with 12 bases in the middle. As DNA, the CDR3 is TGTGCCAGCAGTGGGTCGACACCGAACTATGGCTACACCTTC. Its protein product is CASSGSTPNYGYTF.

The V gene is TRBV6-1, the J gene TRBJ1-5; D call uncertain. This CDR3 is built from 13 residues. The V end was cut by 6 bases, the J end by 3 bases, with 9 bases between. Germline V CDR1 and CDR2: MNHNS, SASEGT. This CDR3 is CASRGSYNQPQHF. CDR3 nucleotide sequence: TGTGCCAGCAGAGGTAGTTACAATCAGCCCCAGCATTTT.

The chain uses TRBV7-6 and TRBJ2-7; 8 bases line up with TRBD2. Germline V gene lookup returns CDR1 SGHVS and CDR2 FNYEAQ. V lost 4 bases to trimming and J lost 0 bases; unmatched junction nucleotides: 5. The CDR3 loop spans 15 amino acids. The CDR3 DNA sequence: TGTGCCAGCAGCTCGGGGGGGGGCTTCTCCTACGAGCAGTACTTC. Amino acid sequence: CASSSGGGFSYEQYF.